The present T cell receptor beta chain was sequenced within a study of T cells in Graves' hyperthyroidism and ophthalmopathy. Study at large: At initial diagnosis, before any treatment had begun, peripheral blood was obtained. Findings of the study overall: Expanded thyroid clonotypes (above 0.001) were mostly also found in blood. Ophthalmopathy and stable hyperthyroidism were told apart by a 13 V-J model.

The V and J ends lost 1 base and 1 base, in that order; junction bases with no gene match: 3. Germline CDR1 reads LNHDA; CDR2 reads SQIVND (reference sequence). CDR3 length equals 17 residues. This clonotype was seen only a few times. Its matching antigen is unknown. Amplification yielded TCR beta CDR3 regions, with RNA transcripts as the source. TCR CDR3 underwent first-round RT-PCR with the HTBI primer set. TCRdb re-analysed the multiplex PCR reads in MiXCR, keeping a single row per CDR3 protein. The sample shows approximately 610,000 distinct CDR3 sequences, 14% to 15% of them seen only once. The sequenced sample consisted of blood. This sequence was found in a woman in her 40s with Graves' ophthalmopathy. The chain carries TRBV19 and TRBJ2-6; 8 bases are shared with TRBD1. The chain's CDR3 is CASSIAGGTSGANVLTF. CDR3 nucleotides: TGTGCCAGTAGTATAGCAGGGGGCACGTCTGGGGCCAACGTCCTGACTTTC.